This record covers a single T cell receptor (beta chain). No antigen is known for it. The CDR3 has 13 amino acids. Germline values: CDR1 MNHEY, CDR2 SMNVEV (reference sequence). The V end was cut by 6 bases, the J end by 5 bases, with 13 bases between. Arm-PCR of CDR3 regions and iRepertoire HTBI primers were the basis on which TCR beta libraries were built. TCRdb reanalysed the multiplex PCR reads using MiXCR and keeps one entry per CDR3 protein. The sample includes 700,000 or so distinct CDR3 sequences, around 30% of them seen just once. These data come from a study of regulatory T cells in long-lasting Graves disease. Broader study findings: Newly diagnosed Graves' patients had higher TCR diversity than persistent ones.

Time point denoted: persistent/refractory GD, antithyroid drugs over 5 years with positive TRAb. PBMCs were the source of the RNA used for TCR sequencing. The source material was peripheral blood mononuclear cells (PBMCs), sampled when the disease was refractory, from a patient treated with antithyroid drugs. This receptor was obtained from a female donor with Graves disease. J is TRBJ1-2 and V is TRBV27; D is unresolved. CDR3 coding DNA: TGTGCCAGCAGAGAGGAGGGTCGGTATGGCTACACCTTC. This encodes CASREEGRYGYTF.